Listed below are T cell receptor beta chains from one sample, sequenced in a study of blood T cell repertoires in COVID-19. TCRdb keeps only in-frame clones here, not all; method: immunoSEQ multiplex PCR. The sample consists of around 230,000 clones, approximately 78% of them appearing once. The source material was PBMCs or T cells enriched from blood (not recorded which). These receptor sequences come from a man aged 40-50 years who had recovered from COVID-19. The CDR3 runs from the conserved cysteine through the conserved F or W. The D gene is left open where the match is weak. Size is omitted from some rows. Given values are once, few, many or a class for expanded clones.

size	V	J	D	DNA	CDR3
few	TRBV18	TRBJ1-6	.	TGTGCCAGCTCGATCCGGGACACGGATTCACCCCTCCACTTT	CASSIRDTDSPLHF
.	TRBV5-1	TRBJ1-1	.	TGCGCCAGCAGCTTGGAGCGGGGGCCCAATGAGAACACTGAAGCTTTCTTT	CASSLERGPNENTEAFF
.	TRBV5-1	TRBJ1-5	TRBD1	TGCGCCAGCAGTCCTACCGGGACAGCCCTTCAGCCCCAGCATTTT	CASSPTGTALQPQHF
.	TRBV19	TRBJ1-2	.	TGTGCCAGTAGTATGCAGGGAGGGAACTATGGCTACACCTTC	CASSMQGGNYGYTF
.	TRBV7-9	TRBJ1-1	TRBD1	TGTGCCAGCGACAGGGAGGCGAACACTGAAGCTTTCTTT	CASDREANTEAFF
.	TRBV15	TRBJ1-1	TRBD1	TGTGCCACCAGTACTCCGCTTACAGGGGCTGGAGCTTTCTTT	CATSTPLTGAGAFF
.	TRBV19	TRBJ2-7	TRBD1	TGTGCCAGTAAAGGGGACAGGGGGTCAGACGAGCAGTACTTC	CASKGDRGSDEQYF
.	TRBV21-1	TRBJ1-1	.	TGTGCCAGCAGCAAAGGCGACAGCCTAAGGAACACTGAAGCTTTCTTT	CASSKGDSLRNTEAFF
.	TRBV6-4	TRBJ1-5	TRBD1	TGTGCCAGCAGTGACGACAGGGTTGTTGGTCAGCCCCAGCATTTT	CASSDDRVVGQPQHF
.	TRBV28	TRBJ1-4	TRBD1	TGTGCCAGCAAAGGGACAGGGGGCGCGGGTGAAAAACTGTTTTTT	CASKGTGGAGEKLFF
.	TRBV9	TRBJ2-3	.	TGTGCCAGCAGCGTAGGAACTAGCACAGATACGCAGTATTTT	CASSVGTSTDTQYF
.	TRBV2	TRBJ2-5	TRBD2	TGTGCCAGCAGTGAGATGGCTAGCGGAGGAGAGACCCAGTACTTC	CASSEMASGGETQYF
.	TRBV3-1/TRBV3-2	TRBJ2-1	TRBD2	TGTGCCAGCAGCCAACCCAGCGGGAGTACCTACAATGAGCAGTTCTTC	CASSQPSGSTYNEQFF
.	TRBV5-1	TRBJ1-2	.	TGCGCCAGCAGCTTGGGGGGGCTCGAGGGTGGCTACACCTTC	CASSLGGLEGGYTF
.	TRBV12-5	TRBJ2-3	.	TGTGCTAGTGGTTTGGACGGTGGTACGCAGTATTTT	CASGLDGGTQYF
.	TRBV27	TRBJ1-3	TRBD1	TGTGCCAGCAGTTTAGATGGGACAGGCTCTGGAAACACCATATATTTT	CASSLDGTGSGNTIYF
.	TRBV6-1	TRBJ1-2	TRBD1	TGTGCCAGCAGTGAAGTATCAGGGGGGATCTATGGCTACACCTTC	CASSEVSGGIYGYTF
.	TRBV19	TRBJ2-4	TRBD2	TGTGCCAGTAGTCTCACGACTAGCGGGAGCTCTCAGTACATTCAGTACTTC	CASSLTTSGSSQYIQYF
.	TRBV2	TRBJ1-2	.	TGTGCCAGCAGTGTCAATTATGGCTACACCTTC	CASSVNYGYTF
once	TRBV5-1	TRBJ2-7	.	TGCGCCAGCAGCCCCGGGTCCACCTACGAGCAGTACTTC	CASSPGSTYEQYF
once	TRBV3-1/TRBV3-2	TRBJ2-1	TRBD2	TGTGCCAGCAGCGTAGCGGGGGCCATGACCTACAATGAGCAGTTCTTC	CASSVAGAMTYNEQFF